Detailed here is one T cell receptor (beta chain). This sample was included in a study of PD-L1 blockade in urothelial cancer. Study in general: Dosed intravenously at 1,200 mg every 3 weeks, atezolizumab was initiated by patients at some point between 2014 and 2016. Blood analysis occurred 3 weeks (second dose) and 6 weeks after treatment start.

The time point is: pretreatment peripheral blood. All patients carried locally advanced or metastatic urothelial carcinoma. Sequencing was performed with immunoSEQ multiplex PCR; in TCRdb, only in-frame clones are kept and a portion is missing. The sample contains some 38,000 clones, around 81% of which appear only once. CDR1 is SGDLS, CDR2 YYNGEE, per germline. The CDR3 has 14 residues. Trimming took 2 bases from V and 6 from J, leaving 11 bases between them. The specimen comprised PBMCs, sampled around atezolizumab (anti-PD-L1) treatment. This chain links TRBV9 with TRBJ2-2, with TRBD2 as a possible D gene (6 bases). This TCR was recovered from an elderly man with urothelial cancer. This CDR3 is CASSVAGWAGELFF. The CDR3 DNA follows: TGTGCCAGCAGCGTCGCGGGGTGGGCCGGGGAGCTGTTTTTT. Together with reference TRBV9 and TRBJ2-2, the CDR3 gives the full variable domain: DSGVTQTPKHLITATGQRVTLRCSPRSGDLSVYWYQQSLDQGLQFLIQYYNGEERAKGNILERFSAQQFPDLHSELNLSSLELGDSALYFCASSVAGWAGELFFGEGSRLTVL.